The sequence of this T cell receptor beta chain was determined in a study of T cells after yellow fever vaccination. Findings and limits, study-wide: The secondary response peaked faster, at day 5 versus 15, but was weaker.

TCRdb ran MiXCR on the 5' RACE reads and lists one entry per CDR3 protein. Of some 560,000 distinct CDR3 sequences detected, over 15% appear once; the ten largest clones hold more than 13%. V was pared by 2 bases and J by 5 bases, with 18 bases between. CDR1 and CDR2 (germline): DFQATT, SNEGSKA (reference sequence). The CDR3 is 15 residues long. Comment on this clonotype: Its antigen is as yet unknown.

The gene calls are TRBV20-1 and TRBJ2-5; D may correspond to TRBD1 or TRBD2 (6 bases each). Sequenced material: PBMCs, taken 15 days after the yellow fever booster vaccination. This sequence originates from a man aged 25 to 40 who received the YFV17D yellow fever vaccine. DNA of the CDR3: TGCAGTGCTAGATCGACCAGGGGACTCTGGGAGACCCAGTACTTC. It encodes CSARSTRGLWETQYF.